Shown below are 9 T cell receptor beta chains from a single sample sequenced in a study of T cells in Graves' hyperthyroidism and ophthalmopathy. TCR beta CDR3 regions were amplified from RNA. The study used the HTBI primer set for a first-round RT-PCR of the TCR CDR3. MiXCR was run by TCRdb on the multiplex PCR reads, yielding one entry per CDR3 protein. The data show approximately 500,000 distinct CDR3 sequences, around 45% seen once. The sequencing sample was made of peripheral blood or thyroid tissue (not recorded which). These receptors were collected from a young woman with Graves' hyperthyroidism.

In this sample, this clonotype turned up many times. The chain recombines TRBV20-1 with TRBJ1-1, with 7 bases matching TRBD1. V shed 1 base, J shed 11 bases, and the junction held 13 bases outside the gene matches. This CDR3 spans 14 amino acids. CDR1 is DFQATT and CDR2 is SNEGSKA in the germline V gene (reference sequence). The CDR3 nucleotides read TGCAGTGCTAGAGCCGCGACAGGGACGAAGTGGGCTTTCTTT. Protein product: CSARAATGTKWAFF.

With regard to this clonotype: The CDR3 does not close with the conserved phenylalanine or tryptophan, likely indicating a read error. The DNA is omitted, as the CDR3 cannot be located on it reliably, and the CDR3 follows TCRdb's listing. The chain combines TRBV10-3 with TRBJ2-2; no DNA check was done on the table's D call, TRBD1. Germline V gene data show CDR1 as ENHRY and CDR2 as SYGVKD. The CDR3 is 11 residues long, counting both termini. This chain's CDR3 is CAISDRLQGAG.

This clonotype was observed at least ten times. This chain links TRBV24-1 with TRBJ1-2, with TRBD1 as a possible D gene (5 bases). The V and J ends lost 4 bases and 4 bases respectively, with 6 bases between them. Germline V gene sequence: CDR1 KGHDR, CDR2 SFDVKD. There are 12 residues in the CDR3. The CDR3 protein is CATSEDSYGYTF. CDR3 bases: TGTGCCACCAGTGAAGACAGCTATGGCTACACCTTC.

The chain couples TRBV7-2 to TRBJ1-2; no clear D. This CDR3 has 15 amino acids. The V and J ends lost 2 bases and 3 bases respectively, with 13 bases between them. Germline loops: CDR1 SGHTA, CDR2 FQGNSA. The CDR3 sequence: CASSLLLAGDYGYTF. CDR3 nucleotide sequence: TGTGCCAGCAGCTTATTACTAGCGGGAGACTATGGCTACACCTTC.

The sample holds many counts of this clonotype. The chain employs TRBV19 and TRBJ2-7; 11 bases are shared with TRBD2. This CDR3 is 16 amino acids long. The germline gives CDR1 LNHDA, CDR2 SQIVND (reference sequence). The junction had 2 bases not matched to a gene; V was cut back by 0 bases and J by 1 base. CDR3 sequence reads: CASSIEASGRSYEQYF. The CDR3 DNA reads TGTGCCAGTAGTATAGAGGCTAGCGGGAGGTCCTACGAGCAGTACTTC.

This rearrangement joins TRBV29-1 to TRBJ2-2; D remains unclear. Near its end, the DNA agrees better with TRBJ2-3, so the J call may be wrong. This CDR3 region has 16 residues. Germline lookup yields CDR1 SQVTM and CDR2 ANQGSEA. Here the CDR3 DNA reads TGCAGCGTTGACGAGCCCCACTCGTCTCGCACAGATACGCAGTATTTT. As protein: CSVDEPHSSRTDTQYF.

This clonotype showed up many times. The V gene is TRBV4-1, the J gene TRBJ2-2, with no clear D. Germline assignment: CDR1 MGHRA and CDR2 YSYEKL. Trimming took 4 bases from V and 7 from J, leaving 7 bases between them. The CDR3 runs 12 residues. As DNA, the CDR3 is TGCGCCAGCAGCCTCGAGGTCGGGGAGCTGTTTTTT. Translating it yields CASSLEVGELFF.

This clonotype was detected many times. This chain connects TRBV19 to TRBJ1-5, with D possibly TRBD1 on 5 matching bases. The length of the CDR3 is 14 residues. Trimming removed 3 bases at V and 8 bases at J, with 14 bases between. The V gene's germline CDR1 is LNHDA and CDR2 SQIVND (reference sequence). CDR3 sequence (DNA): TGTGCCAGTAGTATTGGGGCGGGCCCTAAGCCCCAGCATTTT. Its protein product is CASSIGAGPKPQHF.

The chain combines TRBV24-1 with TRBJ1-2, with D possibly being TRBD1 (5 bases). Germline loops: CDR1 KGHDR, CDR2 SFDVKD. This CDR3 region has 17 residues. In DNA, the CDR3 is TGTGCTAGAGATCTGTTGTGGGACCCCCGGAAGAGCTATGGCTACACCTTC. The encoded protein is CARDLLWDPRKSYGYTF.